The 18 T cell receptor beta chains presented below share a single source sample, sequenced in a study of shared clonotypes between healthy human individuals. The protocol was immunoSEQ multiplex PCR, while the TCRdb copy is restricted to in-frame clones and leaves out a portion. The table shows fewer than 200,000 clones, with about 93% occurring only once. Material for sequencing was naive CD4+ T cells sorted from blood. Subset given: CD45RA+ positively selected. These receptors all stem from a woman between 25 and 40 years old in good health.

V usage is TRBV28 and J usage is TRBJ1-4, with D possibly TRBD1 on 6 matching bases. Between the trimmed V and J ends, which lost 3 bases and 7 bases, there was a span of 12 bases. The germline gives CDR1 MDHEN, CDR2 SYDVKM. The CDR3 length is 14 residues. DNA for the CDR3: TGTGCCAGCAGTTTGGGCGGGGGCGGTGAAAAACTGTTTTTT. Amino acids: CASSLGGGGEKLFF.

This chain uses TRBV28 with TRBJ2-7, with TRBD1 matching over 11 bases. V gave up 8 bases and J gave up 5 bases; unmatched junction bases: 14. CDR1 MDHEN and CDR2 SYDVKM come from the germline V gene. This CDR3 spans 16 amino acids. The CDR3 spells CASCGQGAYRGHEQYF. CDR3 nucleotides: TGTGCCAGCTGCGGACAGGGGGCCTATAGGGGCCACGAGCAGTACTTC.

This clone was counted a single time. The gene calls are TRBV27 and TRBJ2-3, with D perhaps TRBD1 (5 bases). V lost 5 bases and J 2 bases, leaving 11 bases between the germline ends. Germline loops: CDR1 MNHEY, CDR2 SMNVEV (reference sequence). The CDR3 runs 14 residues. This chain's CDR3 is CASSTKQDTDTQYF. As DNA, the CDR3 is TGTGCCAGCAGTACTAAACAGGACACAGATACGCAGTATTTT.

The chain couples TRBV10-1 to TRBJ2-2; 8 bases map to TRBD1. Germline values: CDR1 WNHNN, CDR2 SYGVQD (reference sequence). V dropped 3 bases and J dropped 1; count of bases not matched to a gene: 7. This CDR3 is built from 17 residues. CDR3 in amino acids: CASSDLGQGVNTGELFF. CDR3 nucleotides: TGCGCCAGCAGTGACCTAGGACAGGGAGTGAACACCGGGGAGCTGTTTTTT.

The chain couples TRBV4-1 to TRBJ2-5; perhaps D is TRBD1 or TRBD2 (5 bases each). The CDR3 is 15 amino acids. Germline V lookup: CDR1 MGHRA, CDR2 YSYEKL. Trimming shortened V by 1 base and J by 3 bases, and 12 bases separated the two germline ends. The CDR3 reads CASSQGWGSEETQYF. CDR3 nucleotides: TGCGCCAGCAGCCAAGGGTGGGGGTCAGAAGAGACCCAGTACTTC.

The chain recombines TRBV18 with TRBJ2-5; possible D gene TRBD1, 5 bases. The germline gives CDR1 KGHSH, CDR2 LQKENI. The CDR3 is 15 amino acids. V lost 2 bases and J lost 3, with 13 bases in between. CDR3: CASSPSETAKETQYF. In DNA form, the CDR3 reads TGTGCCAGCTCACCATCGGAGACAGCCAAAGAGACCCAGTACTTC.

The chain employs TRBV5-8 and TRBJ1-5; D is unresolved. The V and J ends lost 0 bases and 4 bases respectively, with 11 bases between them. Germline V gene data show CDR1 as SGHTS and CDR2 as YDEGEE. The CDR3 sequence is 15 residues long. The CDR3 reads CASSLGVLENQPQHF. In DNA form, the CDR3 reads TGTGCCAGCAGCTTGGGAGTTTTGGAAAATCAGCCCCAGCATTTT.

The gene calls are TRBV5-8 and TRBJ2-7; TRBD1 matches 11 bases. Trimming cost V 4 bases and J 12 bases; bases outside gene matches: 12. The CDR3 runs to 14 residues. Germline-derived CDR1 and CDR2 are SGHTS and YDEGEE. Here the CDR3 DNA reads TGTGCCAGCAGCCGAACCGGGACAGGGGGTGTCGGGTACTTC. This gives the protein CASSRTGTGGVGYF.

The chain employs TRBV6-1 and TRBJ2-7; tentatively, D is TRBD2 (7 bases). The CDR3 length is 15 residues. Trimming removed 7 bases from V and 3 bases from J, with 19 bases in between. Germline V CDR1 and CDR2: MNHNS, SASEGT. CDR3 region: CASTEGGLPNYEQYF. DNA of the CDR3: TGTGCCAGCACCGAGGGGGGACTACCTAACTACGAGCAGTACTTC.

The V call is TRBV5-1, the J call TRBJ2-3; 7 nucleotides agree with TRBD2. After removal of 4 bases from V and 3 bases from J, the junction contained 8 bases not matched to a gene. The germline V gene encodes CDR1 SGHRS and CDR2 YFSETQ. The CDR3 runs 15 residues. The CDR3, as DNA: TGCGCCAGCAGCCCTGGCGGGGGAGGAACAGATACGCAGTATTTT. Translated, it gives CASSPGGGGTDTQYF. Full variable domain (remainder filled in from reference TRBV5-1 and TRBJ2-3): KAGVTQTPRYLIKTRGQQVTLSCSPISGHRSVSWYQQTPGQGLQFLFEYFSETQRNKGNFPGRFSGRQFSNSRSEMNVSTLELGDSALYLCASSPGGGGTDTQYFGPGTRLTVL.

V usage is TRBV7-2 and J usage is TRBJ2-1, with 9 bases lining up with TRBD2. There are 13 residues in the CDR3. The J segment lost 13 bases and the V segment lost 4 bases, leaving 8 bases of the junction unmatched. Germline V CDR1 and CDR2: SGHTA, FQGNSA. The CDR3: CASSSDLAGSQFF. The DNA of the CDR3 is TGTGCCAGCAGCTCTGATCTAGCGGGAAGCCAGTTCTTC.

This clone occurred once. The gene calls are TRBV2 and TRBJ2-2; TRBD2 agrees at 9 bases. V was pared by 6 bases and J by 2 bases, with 4 bases of the junction left unmatched. Germline V gene data show CDR1 as SNHLY and CDR2 as FYNNEI. The CDR3 has 15 amino acids. CDR3 region: CASRRLAVNTGELFF. CDR3 DNA: TGTGCCAGCAGAAGACTAGCGGTAAACACCGGGGAGCTGTTTTTT.

This chain connects TRBV19 to TRBJ2-7; D may be TRBD1 (6 bases). The germline V gene has CDR1 LNHDA and CDR2 SQIVND (reference sequence). Trimming cost V 7 bases and J 7 bases, with 23 bases left between them. The CDR3 has 15 amino acids. CDR3 sequence: CASTARSGASREQYF. The CDR3 DNA sequence: TGTGCCAGTACCGCGAGATCAGGGGCCTCTCGGGAGCAGTACTTC.

The V call is TRBV5-1, the J call TRBJ2-7; weak D call: TRBD1 (6 bases). The CDR3 has 13 amino acids. Deletions cut 2 bases from V and 2 bases from J, with 8 bases between. The V gene's germline CDR1 is SGHRS and CDR2 YFSETQ. CDR3 sequence (DNA): TGCGCCAGCAGCTTTGACAGGACCTACGAGCAGTACTTC. Amino acid sequence: CASSFDRTYEQYF.

This sequence joins TRBV9 and TRBJ1-1, with 9 bases fitting TRBD1. The CDR3 covers 16 residues. V was pared by 4 bases and J by 3 bases, with 10 bases of the junction left unmatched. Germline values: CDR1 SGDLS, CDR2 YYNGEE. The CDR3 DNA follows: TGTGCCAGCAGCTATCACAGGGGGCCGGGGGACACTGAAGCTTTCTTT. Translation gives CASSYHRGPGDTEAFF.

This clone was detected only once. V usage is TRBV4-1 and J usage is TRBJ1-1; D is unresolved. The V end lost 1 base, the J end lost 4 bases, and 16 bases lay between the germline ends. Germline CDR1 MGHRA, CDR2 YSYEKL. CDR3 length equals 16 residues. CDR3 residues: CASSQGDLEWFTEAFF. The CDR3 region has the DNA TGCGCCAGCAGCCAAGGGGATCTAGAATGGTTCACTGAAGCTTTCTTT.

V gene TRBV11-2 combines with J gene TRBJ2-3; D call uncertain. The CDR3 covers 11 residues. Per the germline V gene, CDR1 is SGHAT and CDR2 is FQNNGV. V was shortened by 1 base and J by 10 bases, with 6 bases between the two germline ends. In nucleotides, the CDR3 is TGTGCCAGCAGCTTAGGTTTGTCGCAGTATTTT. This sequence encodes CASSLGLSQYF. Full variable domain (remainder filled in from reference TRBV11-2 and TRBJ2-3): EAGVAQSPRYKIIEKRQSVAFWCNPISGHATLYWYQQILGQGPKLLIQFQNNGVVDDSQLPKDRFSAERLKGVDSTLKIQPAKLEDSAVYLCASSLGLSQYFGPGTRLTVL.

V gene TRBV30 combines with J gene TRBJ2-1; the match to TRBD2 covers 8 bases. Germline CDR1 is GTSNPN and CDR2 is SVGIG (reference sequence). This CDR3 spans 15 amino acids. V dropped 3 bases and J dropped 0; count of bases not matched to a gene: 4. CDR3 sequence: CAWSRGGPSYNEQFF. In nucleotides, the CDR3 is TGTGCCTGGAGCCGGGGGGGACCCTCCTACAATGAGCAGTTCTTC. The whole variable domain, remainder taken from reference TRBV30 and TRBJ2-1, is SQTIHQWPATLVQPVGSPLSLECTVEGTSNPNLYWYRQAAGRGLQLLFYSVGIGQISSEVPQNLSASRPQDRQFILSSKKLLLSDSGFYLCAWSRGGPSYNEQFFGPGTRLTVL.